A single sample is the source of the 6 T cell receptor beta chains below, sequenced in a study of blood T cell repertoires in COVID-19. Profiling relied on immunoSEQ multiplex PCR, and the TCRdb table lists in-frame clones only, not all of them. The table has under 250,000 clones, 80% seen once. The sample taken for sequencing was peripheral blood. The source is a human donor in a cohort sampled during active COVID-19.

The chain uses TRBV4-2 and TRBJ2-3; 8 nucleotides line up with TRBD1. The trim removed 0 bases at V and 1 base at J, leaving 6 bases unmatched. The CDR3 contains 17 residues. Germline lookup yields CDR1 LGHNA and CDR2 YNFKEQ. The CDR3 here is CASSQDLRTGRTDTQYF. The CDR3 nucleotides are TGTGCCAGCAGCCAAGATCTCAGGACAGGGCGCACAGATACGCAGTATTTT.

V gene TRBV4-1 combines with J gene TRBJ2-2, with 9 bases identical to TRBD2. Germline CDR1 MGHRA, CDR2 YSYEKL. The CDR3 loop spans 18 amino acids. The ends lost 0 bases at V and 0 bases at J; junction bases unmatched: 5. For the CDR3, the DNA is TGCGCCAGCAGCCAAGATCCAGCTAGCGGGGCGAACACCGGGGAGCTGTTTTTT. It is translated as CASSQDPASGANTGELFF.

The gene calls are TRBV6-5 and TRBJ2-5; perhaps TRBD2 as D (6 bases). Per germline, CDR1 MNHEY and CDR2 SVGAGI. This CDR3 is 14 amino acids long. V gave up 5 bases and J gave up 6 bases, with 16 bases separating them. DNA of the CDR3: TGTGCCAGCAGTCATCGACGGGGGAAGAAGACCCAGTACTTC. Translating gives CASSHRRGKKTQYF.

This clone appeared a few times. The V gene is TRBV4-2, the J gene TRBJ1-1; D is undetermined. V was clipped by 1 base and J by 1 base, with 10 bases between them. This CDR3 has 15 amino acids. CDR1 is LGHNA and CDR2 is YNFKEQ in the germline V gene. CDR3 nucleotide sequence: TGTGCCAGCAGCCAAGCCGGTCGGTCGAACACTGAAGCTTTCTTT. This encodes CASSQAGRSNTEAFF.

The rearrangement links TRBV5-1 to TRBJ2-5; perhaps TRBD2 as D (6 bases). Trimming stripped 0 bases from V and 3 bases from J, with 12 bases between. Germline V gene sequence: CDR1 SGHRS, CDR2 YFSETQ. This CDR3 contains 15 residues. The CDR3 here is CASSLVVVAEETQYF. CDR3 nucleotide sequence: TGCGCCAGCAGCTTGGTGGTGGTAGCGGAAGAGACCCAGTACTTC.

The chain links TRBV28 to TRBJ1-1; D not certain. Per the germline V gene, CDR1 is MDHEN and CDR2 is SYDVKM. V lost 7 bases and J lost 5, with 20 bases in between. This CDR3 has 15 residues. In DNA form, the CDR3 reads TGTGCCAGCATTCCCCATTCCCCGGGTCAAACTGAAGCTTTCTTT. Translating gives CASIPHSPGQTEAFF.